The 6 T cell receptor beta chains in this list originate from one sample, sequenced in a study of blood T cell repertoires in COVID-19. Clones were sequenced by immunoSEQ multiplex PCR, and TCRdb holds only the in-frame ones, with some missing. The sample consists of some 140,000 clones, about 73% of them appearing once. Sequencing input: peripheral blood. All receptors derive from a man aged 80 or over with acute or convalescent COVID-19.

The gene calls are TRBV7-9 and TRBJ1-1, with D possibly matching TRBD1 (5 bases). The CDR3 consists of 15 residues. The germline V gene encodes CDR1 SEHNR and CDR2 FQNEAQ (reference sequence). V was trimmed by 2 bases and J by 0 bases, leaving 10 bases between them. In nucleotides, the CDR3 is TGTGCCAGCAGCTTACAGGGTATGATGAACACTGAAGCTTTCTTT. Amino acids: CASSLQGMMNTEAFF.

V is TRBV30 and J is TRBJ1-5, with 8 bases matching TRBD1. The CDR3 runs to 13 residues. With 0 bases clipped from V and 6 bases from J, the junction kept 1 base outside the gene matches. CDR1 GTSNPN and CDR2 SVGIG come from the germline V gene (reference sequence). The CDR3 sequence: CAWSVTGGQPQHF. CDR3 sequence (DNA): TGTGCCTGGAGTGTAACAGGGGGTCAGCCCCAGCATTTT.

V and J are TRBV28 and TRBJ2-5; D perhaps matches TRBD1 (6 bases). V was cut by 8 bases and J by 4 bases, with 14 bases left in between. The CDR3 runs 13 residues. Germline V CDR1 and CDR2: MDHEN, SYDVKM. This CDR3 reads CASGSGQSETQYF. The CDR3 bases are TGTGCCAGCGGTTCTGGACAGTCAGAGACCCAGTACTTC.

The CDR3: CASRPGQSLSPLHF. The CDR3 nucleotides read TGTGCCAGCAGACCGGGACAGTCTCTCTCACCCCTCCACTTT. The genes are TRBV7-2 and TRBJ1-6, with TRBD1 identical over 7 bases. The CDR3 loop spans 14 amino acids. Trimming cost V 6 bases and J 10 bases; bases outside gene matches: 9. Germline V lookup: CDR1 SGHTA, CDR2 FQGNSA.

The J gene is TRBJ1-2, the V gene TRBV5-1; D not resolved. This CDR3 has 14 residues. The V end lost 0 bases, the J end lost 1 base, and 7 bases lay between the germline ends. Looked up from germline, CDR1 is SGHRS and CDR2 is YFSETQ. CDR3 sequence (DNA): TGCGCCAGCAGCTTGGCTGGACTTAACTATGGCTACACCTTC. This codes for CASSLAGLNYGYTF.

This clone was detected only once. This chain links TRBV2 with TRBJ2-5; 9 positions match TRBD2. The germline CDR1 and CDR2 sequences are SNHLY and FYNNEI. This CDR3 spans 14 amino acids. The V gene end was trimmed by 3 bases and the J gene end by 2 bases; junction bases not matched to a gene: 1. This CDR3 is CASSETSGQETQYF. CDR3 DNA: TGTGCCAGCAGTGAGACTAGCGGACAAGAGACCCAGTACTTC. The full variable domain, in which reference TRBV2 and TRBJ2-5 provide the parts outside the CDR3, is EPEVTQTPSHQVTQMGQEVILRCVPISNHLYFYWYRQILGQKVEFLVSFYNNEISEKSEIFDDQFSVERPDGSNFTLKIRSTKLEDSAMYFCASSETSGQETQYFGPGTRLLVL.